This T cell receptor (beta chain) appears in the sequencing data of a study of T-cell reconstitution after alpha-beta-depleted transplantation in children. General study findings and limits: Where some patients showed high TCRbeta diversity at day 60, it came from recipient T cells and thymic progenitors that had survived. At one year after transplant, newly produced T cells mostly accounted for T-cell counts and diversity. Two months or so post-transplant, alpha-beta T cells reportedly derived from several hundred expanded graft clones.

Looked up from germline, CDR1 is SGHTA and CDR2 is FQGNSA. V was clipped by 0 bases and J by 4 bases, with 6 bases between them. The CDR3 has 14 amino acids. Preparation of the TCRbeta library used unique molecular identifiers. A single record per CDR3 protein comes from TCRdb applying MiXCR to the PCR reads. This sample has roughly 100,000 distinct CDR3 sequences, with 7% to 8% found just once. This clonotype was picked up many times. Its antigen remains unidentified. The genes are TRBV7-2 and TRBJ2-2; D is unresolved. The origin of this receptor is a boy between 2 and 10 years old with acute lymphoblastic leukemia, due to receive a stem cell transplant. Sequencing used PBMCs, obtained before TCRalphabeta/CD19-depleted stem cell transplant. The CDR3 loop is CASSLALGTGELFF. CDR3 nucleotides: TGTGCCAGCAGCTTAGCGCTGGGCACCGGGGAGCTGTTTTTT. Full variable domain (outside the CDR3, taken from reference TRBV7-2 and TRBJ2-2): GAGVSQSPSNKVTEKGKDVELRCDPISGHTALYWYRQSLGQGLEFLIYFQGNSAPDKSGLPSDRFSAERTGGSVSTLTIQRTQQEDSAVYLCASSLALGTGELFFGEGSRLTVL.